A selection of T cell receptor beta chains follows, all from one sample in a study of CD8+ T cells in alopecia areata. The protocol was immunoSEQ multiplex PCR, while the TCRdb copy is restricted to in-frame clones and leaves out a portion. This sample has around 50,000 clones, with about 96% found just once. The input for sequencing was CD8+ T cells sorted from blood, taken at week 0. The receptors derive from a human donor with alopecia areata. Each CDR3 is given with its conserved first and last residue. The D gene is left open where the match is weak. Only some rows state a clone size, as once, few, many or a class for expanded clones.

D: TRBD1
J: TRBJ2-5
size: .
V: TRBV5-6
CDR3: CASSAGQGAKTQYF
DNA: TGTGCCAGCAGCGCGGGACAGGGGGCGAAGACCCAGTACTTC

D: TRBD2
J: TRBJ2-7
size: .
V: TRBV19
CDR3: CASNRSGGEAYEQYF
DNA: TGTGCCAGTAATCGCTCGGGGGGTGAGGCCTACGAGCAGTACTTC

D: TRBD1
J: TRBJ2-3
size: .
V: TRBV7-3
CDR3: CASSVGTAFGGTDTQYF
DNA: TGTGCCAGCAGCGTGGGGACAGCCTTTGGTGGCACAGATACGCAGTATTTT

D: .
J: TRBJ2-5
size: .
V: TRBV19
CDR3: CASSPQVYQETQYF
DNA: TGTGCCAGTAGTCCACAGGTGTACCAAGAGACCCAGTACTTC

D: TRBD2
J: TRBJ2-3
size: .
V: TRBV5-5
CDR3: CASSLVLAGELTSTDTQYF
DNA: TGTGCCAGCAGCTTGGTATTAGCGGGGGAGCTTACTAGCACAGATACGCAGTATTTT

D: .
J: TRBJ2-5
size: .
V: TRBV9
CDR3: CASSVIPGETQYF
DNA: TGTGCCAGCAGCGTAATCCCGGGGGAGACCCAGTACTTC

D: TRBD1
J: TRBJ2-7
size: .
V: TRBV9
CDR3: CASSAGQGAVEQYF
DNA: TGTGCCAGCAGCGCGGGACAGGGGGCTGTCGAGCAGTACTTC

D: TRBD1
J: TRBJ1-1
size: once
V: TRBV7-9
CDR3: CASRGGQGGTEAFF
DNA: TGTGCCAGCAGGGGCGGGCAGGGGGGAACTGAAGCTTTCTTT

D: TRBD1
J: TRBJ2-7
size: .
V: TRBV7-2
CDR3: CASSLEGTGLSYEQYF
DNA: TGTGCCAGCAGCTTAGAAGGGACAGGGCTTTCCTACGAGCAGTACTTC

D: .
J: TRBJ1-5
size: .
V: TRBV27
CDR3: CASSPFRGRNQPQHF
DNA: TGTGCCAGCAGTCCCTTTCGCGGACGCAATCAGCCCCAGCATTTT

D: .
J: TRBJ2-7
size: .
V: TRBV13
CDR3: CASSFRGMSYEQYF
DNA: TGTGCCAGCAGCTTTAGGGGTATGTCCTACGAGCAGTACTTC

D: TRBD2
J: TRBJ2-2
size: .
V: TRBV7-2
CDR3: CASSSGTSGGAVIRELFF
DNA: TGTGCCAGCAGCTCCGGGACTAGCGGGGGGGCCGTCATCAGGGAGCTGTTTTTT

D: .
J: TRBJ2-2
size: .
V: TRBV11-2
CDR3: CASSLLGVNTGELFF
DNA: TGTGCCAGCAGCTTACTCGGGGTGAACACCGGGGAGCTGTTTTTT

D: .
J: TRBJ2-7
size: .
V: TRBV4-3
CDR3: CASSQAAGSYEQYF
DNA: TGCGCCAGCAGCCAAGCGGCGGGGTCCTACGAGCAGTACTTC

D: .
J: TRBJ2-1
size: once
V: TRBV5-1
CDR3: CASSLDPTRQLNEQFF
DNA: TGCGCCAGCAGCTTGGATCCGACCCGTCAACTCAATGAGCAGTTCTTC

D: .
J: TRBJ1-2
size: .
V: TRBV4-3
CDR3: CASSQDHFPGKEGYTF
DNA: TGCGCCAGCAGCCAAGATCATTTTCCAGGGAAAGAGGGCTACACCTTC

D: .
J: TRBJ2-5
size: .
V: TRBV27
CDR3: CASSSLGGQETQYF
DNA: TGTGCCAGCAGTTCACTAGGGGGGCAAGAGACCCAGTACTTC

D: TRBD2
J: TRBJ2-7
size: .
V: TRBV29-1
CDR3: CSVEEGLAGRYEQYF
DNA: TGCAGCGTTGAAGAAGGACTAGCGGGGCGATACGAGCAGTACTTC

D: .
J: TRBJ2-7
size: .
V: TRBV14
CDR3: CASSQEVGPYYEQYF
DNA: TGTGCCAGCAGCCAAGAAGTAGGACCTTACTACGAGCAGTACTTC

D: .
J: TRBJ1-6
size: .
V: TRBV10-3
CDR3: CAISDSGSPLHF
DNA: TGTGCCATCAGTGACAGCGGTTCACCCCTCCACTTT

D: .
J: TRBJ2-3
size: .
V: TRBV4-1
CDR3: CASSQGAPGSRTDTQYF
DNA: TGCGCCAGCAGCCAAGGGGCCCCGGGATCCCGCACAGATACGCAGTATTTT

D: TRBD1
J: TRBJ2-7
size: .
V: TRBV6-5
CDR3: CASSYSGQAEQYF
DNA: TGTGCCAGCAGTTACTCGGGACAGGCTGAGCAGTACTTC

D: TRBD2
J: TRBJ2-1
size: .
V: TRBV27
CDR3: CASSPPSGGGNEQFF
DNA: TGTGCCAGCAGTCCCCCTAGCGGGGGAGGCAATGAGCAGTTCTTC

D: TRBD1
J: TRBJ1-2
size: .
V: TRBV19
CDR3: CASSTTGQDYGYTF
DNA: TGTGCCAGTAGTACAACGGGACAGGACTATGGCTACACCTTC

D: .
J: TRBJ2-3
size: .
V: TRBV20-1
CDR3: CSAPGAYF
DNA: TGCAGTGCTCCCGGGGCTTATTTT

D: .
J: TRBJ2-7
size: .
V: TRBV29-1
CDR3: CSVEAGSYEQYF
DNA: TGCAGCGTTGAAGCAGGCTCCTACGAGCAGTACTTC